This T cell receptor beta chain was sequenced during a study of low-dose radiotherapy and immunotherapy resistance in tumors. Study context: A total of 6.5 Gy was given to Cohort 1 as 0.5 Gy per fraction every 2 weeks.

With 12 bases clipped from V and 1 base from J, the junction kept 3 bases outside the gene matches. CDR3 length equals 14 residues. Germline CDR1 reads KGHDR; CDR2 reads SFDVKD. cDNA synthesis used a TRAV/TRBV-specific primer set for both chains. The authors amplified TCRs for around 20 PCR cycles with a constant-region primer and a V-primer adapter. Isolated mRNA underwent amplification via in vitro transcription. TCRdb reprocessed the reads with MiXCR, giving one entry per CDR3 protein. The sample shows 75,000 to 95,000 distinct CDR3 sequences, roughly 19% of them seen only once. Ten or more counts support this clonotype. The time point denotes: after trial treatment. Noted treatment: LDRT plus nivolumab, ipilimumab, low-dose cyclophosphamide and aspirin (RACIN trial). Donors received a regimen that comprised nivolumab, ipilimumab, aspirin, low-dose cyclophosphamide and low-dose radiotherapy.

The TCR was taken from a female donor with ovarian cancer. The material was PBMCs, obtained after low-dose radiotherapy plus immunotherapy. The chain is built from TRBV24-1 and TRBJ2-2; 11 bases fit TRBD2. In DNA, the CDR3 is TGTGCCTCCGGGACTAGCGGGAACACCGGGGAGCTGTTTTTT. It specifies CASGTSGNTGELFF.